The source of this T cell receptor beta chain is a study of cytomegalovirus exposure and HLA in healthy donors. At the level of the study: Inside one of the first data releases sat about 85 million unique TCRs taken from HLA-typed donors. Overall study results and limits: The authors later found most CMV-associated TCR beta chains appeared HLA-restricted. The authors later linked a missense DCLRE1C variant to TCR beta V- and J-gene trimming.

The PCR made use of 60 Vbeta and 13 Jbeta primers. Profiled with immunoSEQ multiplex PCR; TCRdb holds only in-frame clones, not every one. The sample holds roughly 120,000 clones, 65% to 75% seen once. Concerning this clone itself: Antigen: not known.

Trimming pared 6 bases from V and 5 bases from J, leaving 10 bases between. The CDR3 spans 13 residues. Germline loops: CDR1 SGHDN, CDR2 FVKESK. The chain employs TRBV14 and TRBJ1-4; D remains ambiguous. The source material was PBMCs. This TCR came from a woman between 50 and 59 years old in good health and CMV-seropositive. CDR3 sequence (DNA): TGTGCCAGCAGTCGCGGCCTGAATGAAAAACTGTTTTTT. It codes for CASSRGLNEKLFF.